These T cell receptor beta chains were read from a single sample in a study of a mutant IDH1 vaccine in newly diagnosed glioma. Antigens for these TCRs are unknown. The assay was immunoSEQ multiplex PCR, and TCRdb's table has in-frame clones only and misses some. The data contain more than 25,000 clones, 65% to 80% of them seen just once; the ten biggest clones take up roughly 8%. The source was PBMCs, collected from a glioma patient whose treatment included an IDH1 peptide vaccine. The receptors come from a man in his fifties or sixties with glioma. CDR3s include the opening cysteine and the closing phenylalanine or tryptophan. A D gene is named only where the DNA matches it firmly. Size values are once, few and many counts, or a class for expanded clones, and some rows have none.

NA	NA	TRBJ2-1	TRBV6-6	TGTGCCAGCAGTCCCCGACAGAACAATGAGCAGTTCTTC	CASSPRQNNEQFF
NA	NA	TRBJ1-1	TRBV30	TGTGCCTGGAGTCCTGGCAGGGGTGAAGCTTTCTTT	CAWSPGRGEAFF
NA	TRBD2	TRBJ2-1	TRBV2	TGTGCCAGCAGAGTTAGCGGGGGTGGCTACAATGAGCAGTTCTTC	CASRVSGGGYNEQFF
NA	NA	TRBJ1-5	TRBV5-5	TGTGCCAGCAGCTTGGCCGGCAGGGAAGAGCCCCAGCATTTT	CASSLAGREEPQHF
NA	NA	TRBJ2-2	TRBV20-1	TGCAGTGCCGCGTGGGCCGGGGAGCTGTTTTTT	CSAAWAGELFF
NA	TRBD2	TRBJ2-7	TRBV4-2	TGTGCCAGCAGCCAAGATTCGAGCGGGAGGGGCTACGAGCAGTACTTC	CASSQDSSGRGYEQYF
medium-sized	NA	TRBJ1-1	TRBV2	TGTGCCAGCAGTGTAAATTTGGAGACTCTTGCTTTCTTT	CASSVNLETLAFF
few	TRBD1	TRBJ1-6	TRBV4-1	TGCGCCAGCAGCCAAGAAGCGGGACAGCTATCCTCACCCCTCCACTTT	CASSQEAGQLSSPLHF
once	NA	TRBJ2-3	TRBV21-1	TGTGCCAGCAGCGAAGAGGGGGGTCCCACAGATACGCAGTATTTT	CASSEEGGPTDTQYF
once	TRBD1	TRBJ1-1	TRBV6-5	TGTGCCAGCAGTCCTCCGGGACAGGGGAACACTGAAGCTTTCTTT	CASSPPGQGNTEAFF
NA	TRBD2	TRBJ2-7	TRBV5-1	TGCGCCAGCAGCCCGGGGGGGGCCTACGAGCAGTACTTC	CASSPGGAYEQYF
few	TRBD2	TRBJ2-7	TRBV10-3	TGTGCCACTGAAAGGACTAGCGGGACCTACGAGCAGTACTTC	CATERTSGTYEQYF
NA	NA	TRBJ1-1	TRBV7-9	TGTGCCAGCAGCAACATGACACACATGAACACTGAAGCTTTCTTT	CASSNMTHMNTEAFF
NA	NA	TRBJ1-1	TRBV6-6	TGTGCCACCGGACCGACGAACACTGAAGCTTTCTTT	CATGPTNTEAFF
NA	NA	TRBJ1-4	TRBV27	TGTGCCAGCAGTCCCGGTCAGGGGAGTGCAACTAATGAAAAACTGTTTTTT	CASSPGQGSATNEKLFF
NA	NA	TRBJ1-2	TRBV5-6	TGTGCCAGCAGCTTGGTTGGATACCTGGTGTATGGCTACACCTTC	CASSLVGYLVYGYTF
NA	NA	TRBJ2-3	TRBV2	TGTGCCAGCAGTGAAACAGCGGTCAGCACAGATACGCAGTATTTT	CASSETAVSTDTQYF
few	NA	TRBJ2-2	TRBV5-8	TGTGCCAGCAGCTTGAGGAGGGATACCGGGGAGCTGTTTTTT	CASSLRRDTGELFF
NA	NA	TRBJ1-1	TRBV29-1	TGCAGCGCCGCGACCTGGGGCACTGAAGCTTTCTTT	CSAATWGTEAFF
NA	NA	TRBJ1-2	TRBV5-1	TGCGCCAGCAGCCTTGGGGGGGCGGAAATTTATGGCTACACCTTC	CASSLGGAEIYGYTF
NA	NA	TRBJ1-1	TRBV7-2	TGTGCCAGCAGCTTACAGGCCGCCTTGAACACTGAAGCTTTCTTT	CASSLQAALNTEAFF
NA	NA	TRBJ1-1	TRBV5-5	TGTGCCAGCAGCCAAAGCCATCCGTTTCAGAGGAACACTGAAGCTTTCTTT	CASSQSHPFQRNTEAFF
few	NA	TRBJ1-5	TRBV7-8	TGTGCCAGCAGACTGGGGGCGAGCAATCAGCCCCAGCATTTT	CASRLGASNQPQHF
NA	TRBD1	TRBJ1-1	TRBV18	TGTGCCAGCTCACCTGCGCCAGGGACAGTGAACACTGAAGCTTTCTTT	CASSPAPGTVNTEAFF
few	NA	TRBJ1-2	TRBV7-9	TGTGCCAGCAGCCTCCTTGATTTGCTGGGCAATGGCTACACCTTC	CASSLLDLLGNGYTF
NA	NA	TRBJ2-7	TRBV11-3	TGTGCCAGCAGCTTAGAGAGACCCTACGAGCAGTACTTC	CASSLERPYEQYF
medium-sized	NA	TRBJ1-5	TRBV29-1	TGCAGCGTTGCTGGGAGCAATCAGCCCCAGCATTTT	CSVAGSNQPQHF
NA	NA	TRBJ2-6	TRBV6-6	TGTGCCAGCAGCACCGGGGCCAACGTCCTGACTTTC	CASSTGANVLTF
NA	NA	TRBJ2-1	TRBV10-3	TGTGCCATCAGTGACCCCGGGGAGTACAGCTATGAGCAGTTCTTC	CAISDPGEYSYEQFF
few	NA	TRBJ1-5	TRBV5-1	TGCGCCAGCAGCTTGGATGGACAGCCGAATCAGCCCCAGCATTTT	CASSLDGQPNQPQHF
NA	NA	TRBJ1-1	TRBV7-2	TGTGCCAGCATCCCTCAACAGGGTATGAACACTGAAGCTTTCTTT	CASIPQQGMNTEAFF
NA	NA	TRBJ2-5	TRBV7-9	TGTGCCAGCAGCCGGGACATTCAAGAGACCCAGTACTTC	CASSRDIQETQYF
few	NA	TRBJ1-1	TRBV30	TGTGCCTGGAACGAGAATCTAGGGGCGAACACTGAAGCTTTCTTT	CAWNENLGANTEAFF
NA	NA	TRBJ2-7	TRBV5-6	TGTGCCAGCAGCTTCTCGGGCGGCCTCTACGAGCAGTACTTC	CASSFSGGLYEQYF
NA	NA	TRBJ2-1	TRBV6-6	TGTGCCAGCACCTTTTTGCCCGTAGCGGACAATGAGCAGTTCTTC	CASTFLPVADNEQFF
NA	NA	TRBJ1-1	TRBV6-1	TGTGCCAGCAGTGATAAGACCCTAACCGGGAGCACTGAAGCTTTCTTT	CASSDKTLTGSTEAFF
NA	NA	TRBJ1-2	TRBV2	TGTGCCAGCAGGTATACCGTTGGGATCTATGGTGGCTACACCTTC	CASRYTVGIYGGYTF
NA	TRBD2	TRBJ2-1	TRBV18	TGTGCCAGCTCTCCAACTAGCGGTTCTGGCAATGAGCAGTTCTTC	CASSPTSGSGNEQFF
NA	TRBD2	TRBJ2-1	TRBV11-2	TGTGCCAGCAGCTTACTAGTGGGACTAGCGAACAATGAGCAGTTCTTC	CASSLLVGLANNEQFF
few	NA	TRBJ1-5	TRBV6-6	TGTGCCAGCAAGGATGAGGCCCAGCCCCAGCATTTT	CASKDEAQPQHF
once	NA	TRBJ1-3	TRBV7-8	TGTGCCAGCAGCCCCAACCGAAGGGGACCTGGAAACACCATATATTTT	CASSPNRRGPGNTIYF
NA	NA	TRBJ1-2	TRBV7-9	TGTGCCAGCAGCTTTGTCGACTATGGCTACACCTTC	CASSFVDYGYTF
NA	NA	TRBJ2-1	TRBV5-6	TGTGCCAGCAGCTTGTTTAGGGCGGCATATGAGCAGTTCTTC	CASSLFRAAYEQFF
few	NA	TRBJ1-1	TRBV2	TGTGCCAGCAGTCCAGGCAACACTGAAGCTTTCTTT	CASSPGNTEAFF
NA	NA	TRBJ1-6	TRBV14	TGTGCCAGCAGCCGAGGGGAGGCCTATAATTCACCCCTCCACTTT	CASSRGEAYNSPLHF
NA	TRBD1	TRBJ1-5	TRBV4-1	TGCGCCAGCAGCCAAAATAGGGGGCGGCAGCCCCAGCATTTT	CASSQNRGRQPQHF
NA	TRBD2	TRBJ2-1	TRBV6-1	TGTGCCAGCAGTGAAGGGGGACTAGCGGGAGTTAATGAGCAGTTCTTC	CASSEGGLAGVNEQFF
NA	NA	TRBJ2-1	TRBV2	TGTGCCAGCCCGAAAAGGCGCCTATCCTACAATGAGCAGTTCTTC	CASPKRRLSYNEQFF
NA	TRBD2	TRBJ2-1	TRBV5-1	TGCGCCAGCAGCTTTAGCGGGGGGAACAATGAGCAGTTCTTC	CASSFSGGNNEQFF
medium-sized	NA	TRBJ1-5	TRBV30	TGTGCCTGGAGTGTACAAGGGAATCAGCCCCAGCATTTT	CAWSVQGNQPQHF
NA	TRBD1	TRBJ1-6	TRBV2	TGTGCCAGCAGGCAGGGGGCTTCAGGGAATTCACCCCTCCACTTT	CASRQGASGNSPLHF
NA	NA	TRBJ2-7	TRBV27	TGTGCCAGCAGTTCGGGGTTCACGGGCGAGCAGTACTTC	CASSSGFTGEQYF